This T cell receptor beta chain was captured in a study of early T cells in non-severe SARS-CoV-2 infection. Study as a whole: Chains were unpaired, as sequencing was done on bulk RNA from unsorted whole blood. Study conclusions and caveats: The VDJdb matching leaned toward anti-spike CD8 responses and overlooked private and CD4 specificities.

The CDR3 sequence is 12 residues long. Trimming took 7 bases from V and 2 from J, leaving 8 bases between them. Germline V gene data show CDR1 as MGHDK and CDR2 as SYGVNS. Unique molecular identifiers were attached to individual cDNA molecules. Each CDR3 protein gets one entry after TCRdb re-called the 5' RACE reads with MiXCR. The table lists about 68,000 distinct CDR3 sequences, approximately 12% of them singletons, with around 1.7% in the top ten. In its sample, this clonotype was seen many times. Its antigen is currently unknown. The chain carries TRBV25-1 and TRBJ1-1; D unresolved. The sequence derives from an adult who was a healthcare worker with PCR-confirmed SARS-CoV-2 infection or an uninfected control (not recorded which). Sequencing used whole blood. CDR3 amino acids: CASTSYNTEAFF. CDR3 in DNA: TGTGCCAGCACTTCGTACAACACTGAAGCTTTCTTT.